The present T cell receptor (beta chain) was sequenced within a study of blood T cell repertoires in COVID-19. As for the study in general: The United States, Italy and Spain provided the acute and convalescent COVID-19 samples. The cDNA or gDNA used as material had been derived from T cells, B-cell-depleted T cells, or PBMCs.

Adults between roughly 18 and 95 years of age took part from some 25 US areas. V was pared by 1 base and J by 8 bases, with 10 bases between. Germline lookup yields CDR1 MDHEN and CDR2 SYDVKM. This CDR3 has 13 amino acids. In the authors' workflow: Estimated nucleated cell counts came from reference gene primer amplification. Method: immunoSEQ multiplex PCR; TCRdb's copy keeps in-frame clones and lacks some. D and trimming were read from the DNA, whereas the V and J calls and clone size are those reported in that table. The data contain 250,000 to 350,000 clones, around nine tenths of them singletons.

The sequence derives from a woman aged 30 to 39 who had recovered from COVID-19. The source material was PBMCs or T cells enriched from blood (not recorded which). The V call is TRBV28, the J call TRBJ2-3, with a tentative D call TRBD2 (6 bases). The CDR3 DNA reads TGTGCCAGCAGTTTATCGTTGGAGGGTACGCAGTATTTT. Translated: CASSLSLEGTQYF.